The text below deals with one T cell receptor (beta chain). Original handling: Nucleated cell counts were estimated from reference gene primer amplification. The table came from immunoSEQ multiplex PCR; TCRdb's copy has only in-frame clones and leaves some out. V, J and clone size were drawn from that table, and D and trimming were deduced from the DNA. The sample carries 150,000 to 200,000 clones, approximately 85% recorded once. This specimen comes from a study of blood T cell repertoires in COVID-19. As for the study in general: Collection of acute and convalescent COVID-19 samples took place in the United States, Italy and Spain. Sample material is recorded as cDNA or gDNA derived from T cells, B-cell-depleted T cells, or PBMCs.

The V end lost 7 bases, the J end lost 1 base, and 10 bases lay between the germline ends. The V gene's germline CDR1 is SNHLY and CDR2 FYNNEI. The CDR3 runs to 14 residues. Resolution of symptoms, clearance, or two negative PCRs was present in recovered Cohort 3 donors. The clonotype comes from a man aged 40-49 years who had recovered from COVID-19. The rearrangement joins TRBV2 to TRBJ2-2; TRBD2 might be the D (6 bases). Material: PBMCs or T cells enriched from blood (not recorded which). Here the CDR3 reads CASKWRGNTGELFF. CDR3 bases: TGTGCCAGCAAGTGGAGGGGGAACACCGGGGAGCTGTTTTTT.